This T cell receptor beta chain was captured by sequencing in a study of identical twins. Study-wide results and limits: It was cross-sectional statistical analysis, not following the same donors, that the conclusions relied on.

A single record per CDR3 protein comes from TCRdb applying MiXCR to the 5' RACE reads. The repertoire holds hundreds of thousands of distinct CDR3 sequences, with roughly 8.6% as singletons. This clonotype has at least ten counts. Antigen specificity is unknown. Germline values: CDR1 MGHDK, CDR2 SYGVNS. The CDR3 consists of 15 residues. Trimming took 5 bases from V and 6 from J, leaving 17 bases between them. Separately, the same data were catalogued under a study of yellow fever vaccine responses in identical twins.

The chain has TRBV25-1 and TRBJ2-1, with D perhaps TRBD2 (6 bases). The sequencing input was memory (CD45RO+) T cells sorted from blood. This receptor was taken from a young woman in good health. The CDR3 DNA follows: TGTGCCAGCAGTCAAGGGGCTAGCGAGGGCAATGAGCAGTTCTTC. The encoded protein is CASSQGASEGNEQFF.